Presented here are 2 T cell receptor beta chains from one specimen sequenced in a study of regulatory T cells in long-lasting Graves disease. Time point denoted: newly diagnosed GD, antithyroid drugs for less than 3 months. The TCR library was made from RNA that had been extracted from PBMCs in TRIzol. CDR3 regions were amplified by Arm-PCR using iRepertoire HTBI primers to build TCR beta libraries. Via MiXCR, TCRdb re-called the multiplex PCR reads, giving one row per CDR3 protein. The table has roughly 610,000 distinct CDR3 sequences, 15% to 20% seen once; the top ten hold around a sixth. The same sample was also used in a study of T cells in Graves' hyperthyroidism and ophthalmopathy.

Sequences were derived from peripheral blood mononuclear cells (PBMCs), sampled at new diagnosis, from a patient treated with antithyroid drugs. All receptors come from a woman in her 30s with Graves disease.

This clonotype was picked up many times. CDR3 sequence: CAISEEESKGYTF. The CDR3 nucleotides are TGTGCCATCAGTGAGGAGGAAAGCAAAGGCTACACCTTC. The chain uses TRBV10-3 and TRBJ1-2; D call uncertain. Trimming pared 2 bases from V and 8 bases from J, leaving 12 bases between. CDR1 ENHRY and CDR2 SYGVKD come from the germline V gene. The CDR3 is 13 residues long.

V gene TRBV18 combines with J gene TRBJ2-4, with no clear D. The CDR3 runs 15 residues. The V and J ends lost 3 bases and 8 bases respectively, with 17 bases between them. Per germline, CDR1 KGHSH and CDR2 LQKENI. The CDR3 DNA reads TGTGCCAGCTCACCGGGAAATTCCTGGGTGGACATTCAGTACTTC. Its translation: CASSPGNSWVDIQYF.